Detailed here is one T cell receptor (beta chain). This clonotype appeared a few times. The antigen it recognizes is unknown. No base quality values were provided; no much bigger clone lies one nucleotide off. This specimen belongs to a study of T-cell memory formation after mild COVID-19 (dated by TCRdb to about 2021). Regarding the research as a whole: Most TCR sequence clusters were specific to one of the two donors. The cohort was made up of two young adult volunteers, one female and one male, who were previously healthy. In a couple of donors, T-cell clones that expanded and contracted after mild COVID-19 were tracked by sequencing TCRalpha and TCRbeta repertoires over time. The paper as a whole reports these results and caveats: Clones contracting from day 15 to 85 had balanced CD4/CD8 phenotypes, while a second wave expanding from day 15 to 37 was biased towards CD4+. Some responding clones were found in pre-infection memory, which suggests that pre-existing cross-reactive memory T cells took part in the SARS-CoV-2 response. Contracting CD4+ clones appeared mostly in the CM and EM memory subsets, whereas CD8+ clones were enriched in EMRA. Only a couple of mild cases were covered in the study, and larger cohorts including severe cases with pre-infection samples were considered necessary. SARS-CoV-2 specificity of the second-wave clones peaking on day 37 was not confirmed.

The CDR3 runs 13 amino acids, cysteine and phenylalanine included. Kept here is only the CDR3 DNA, which spans 39 bases and is read in frame from base 1. The junction carries 6 bases between V and J, which are trimmed by 4 bases and 3 bases respectively. Ficoll-Paque density gradient centrifugation was used to isolate PBMCs. The reads were generated on an Illumina NovaSeq 6000. cDNA libraries for TCRalpha and TCRbeta were prepared by 5'RACE using constant-segment primers, with sample barcodes and unique molecular identifiers added. Trizol reagent was used to extract RNA from every sample. Amplification of the libraries took two PCR steps, and the second step added a second sample barcode plus Illumina TruSeq adapters. Sequencing of libraries was performed on an Illumina NovaSeq with 2 x 150 bp paired-end reads. Processing in the source paper ran as follows. Reads were demultiplexed and collapsed into UMI-guided consensus sequences with migec v1.2.7. Using mixcr v2.1.11, UMI consensuses were aligned to TRA and TRB V and J templates and then assembled into clonotypes. A clonotype was counted as expanded or contracted only if both edgeR and NoisET called the change significant, with noise models trained on biological replicates. For edgeR calls, the cutoffs were a false discovery rate-adjusted p below 0.01 and a log2 fold-change threshold of 1. As an exploratory analysis of dynamics, max-normalized trajectories of the 1000 most abundant clonotypes were examined with PCA combined with hierarchical clustering. The CD4 or CD8 phenotype of responding clones was assigned using the separately sequenced CD4+ and CD8+ repertoires. TCRdb trimmed public reads at Q25 via fastp, called clones via MiXCR and kept in-frame beta chains. CDR3 protein sequences are deduplicated, and each keeps its most common genes and DNA. TCRdb, rather than the study authors, made the V and J calls. This sample comprises around 500,000 distinct CDR3 sequences, about 20% of them detected only once. Roughly an eighth of the sample goes to the ten largest clones.

The chain was built from TRBV12-3 or TRBV12-4 and TRBJ2-2, with no D gene named confidently. The sequenced sample was PBMCs or a T cell subset sorted from them (not recorded which). The sequence came from an adult woman who had mild COVID-19 (a few samples of this study predate the infection). The sample titles of this study are shuffled in the database, so cell type and time point are left out; the donor was told from shared clones. The CDR3 has the sequence CASSSPDTGELFF. The nucleotide sequence is TGTGCCAGCAGTTCCCCCGACACCGGGGAGCTGTTTTTT.